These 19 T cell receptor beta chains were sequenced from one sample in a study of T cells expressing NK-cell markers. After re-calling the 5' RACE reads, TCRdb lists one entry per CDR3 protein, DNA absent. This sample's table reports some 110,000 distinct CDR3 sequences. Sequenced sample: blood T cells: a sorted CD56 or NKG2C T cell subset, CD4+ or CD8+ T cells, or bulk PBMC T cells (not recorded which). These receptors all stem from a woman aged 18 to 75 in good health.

CDR3 amino acids: CASSHPSGLGITDTQYF. This chain joins TRBV4-3 and TRBJ2-3; TCRdb's D call, TRBD2, is unchecked because there is no DNA. The CDR3 is 17 amino acids. CDR1 is LGHNA, CDR2 YSLEER, per germline.

The CDR3 is CASSETRDPETQYF. This chain uses TRBV25-1 with TRBJ2-5. There are 14 residues in the CDR3. CDR1 MGHDK and CDR2 SYGVNS come from the germline V gene.

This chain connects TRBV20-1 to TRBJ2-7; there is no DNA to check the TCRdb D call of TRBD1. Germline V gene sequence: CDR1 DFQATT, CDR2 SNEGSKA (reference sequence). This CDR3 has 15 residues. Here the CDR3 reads CSARGRRDVLYEQYF.

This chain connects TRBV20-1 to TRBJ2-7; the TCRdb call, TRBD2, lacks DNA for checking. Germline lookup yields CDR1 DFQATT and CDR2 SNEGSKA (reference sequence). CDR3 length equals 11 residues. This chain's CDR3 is CSARQGPEQYF.

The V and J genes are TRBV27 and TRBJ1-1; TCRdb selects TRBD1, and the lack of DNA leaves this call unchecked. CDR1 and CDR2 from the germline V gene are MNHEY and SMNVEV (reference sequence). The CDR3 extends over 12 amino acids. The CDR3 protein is CASSQTRGKAFF.

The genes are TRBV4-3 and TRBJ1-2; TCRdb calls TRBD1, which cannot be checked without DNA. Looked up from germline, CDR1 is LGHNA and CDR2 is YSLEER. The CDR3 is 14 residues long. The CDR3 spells CASSQDDRDYGYTF.

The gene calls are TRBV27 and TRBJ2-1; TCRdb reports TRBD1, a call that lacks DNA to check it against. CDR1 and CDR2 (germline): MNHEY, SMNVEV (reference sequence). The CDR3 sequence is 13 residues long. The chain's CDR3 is CASSLRGPGEQFF.

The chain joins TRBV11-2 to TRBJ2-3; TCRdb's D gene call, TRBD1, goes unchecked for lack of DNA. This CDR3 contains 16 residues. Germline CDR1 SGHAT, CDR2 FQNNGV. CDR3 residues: CASSLGFLGATDTQYF.

This chain's CDR3 is CASSHGFLNEKLFF. The chain carries TRBV12-3 or TRBV12-4 and TRBJ1-4. The length of the CDR3 is 14 residues.

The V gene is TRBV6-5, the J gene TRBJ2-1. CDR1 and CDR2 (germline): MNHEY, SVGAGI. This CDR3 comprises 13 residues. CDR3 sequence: CASSYGPNNEQFF.

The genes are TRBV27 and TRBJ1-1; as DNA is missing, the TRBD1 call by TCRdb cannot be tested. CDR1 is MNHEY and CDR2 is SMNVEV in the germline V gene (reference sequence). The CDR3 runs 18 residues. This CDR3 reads CASASIWGPQGMNTEAFF.

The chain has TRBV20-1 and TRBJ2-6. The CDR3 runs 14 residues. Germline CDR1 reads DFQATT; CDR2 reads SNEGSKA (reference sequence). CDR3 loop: CSATESVGTNVLTF.

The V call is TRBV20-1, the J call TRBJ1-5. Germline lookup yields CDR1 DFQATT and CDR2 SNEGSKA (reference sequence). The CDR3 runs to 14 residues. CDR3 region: CSAREGGESQPQHF.

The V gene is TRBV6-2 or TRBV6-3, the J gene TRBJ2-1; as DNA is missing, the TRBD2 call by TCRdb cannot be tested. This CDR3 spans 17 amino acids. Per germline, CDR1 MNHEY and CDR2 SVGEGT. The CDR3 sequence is CASSPSVGLADYNEQFF.

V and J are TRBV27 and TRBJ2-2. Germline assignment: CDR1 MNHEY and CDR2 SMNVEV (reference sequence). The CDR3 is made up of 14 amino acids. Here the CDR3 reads CASSSQLITGELFF.

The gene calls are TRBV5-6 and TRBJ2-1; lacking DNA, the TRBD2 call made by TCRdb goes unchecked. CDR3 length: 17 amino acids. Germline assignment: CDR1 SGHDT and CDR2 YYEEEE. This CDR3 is CASSLRPGLAGANEQFF.

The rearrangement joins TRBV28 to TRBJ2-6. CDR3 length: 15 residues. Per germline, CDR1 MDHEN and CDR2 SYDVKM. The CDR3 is CASSADLSGANVLTF.

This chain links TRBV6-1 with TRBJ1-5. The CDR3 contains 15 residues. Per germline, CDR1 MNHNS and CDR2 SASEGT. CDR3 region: CASSQDGPGDQPQHF.

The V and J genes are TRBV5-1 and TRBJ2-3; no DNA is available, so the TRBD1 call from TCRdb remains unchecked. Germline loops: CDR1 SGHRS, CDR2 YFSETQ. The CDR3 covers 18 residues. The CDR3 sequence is CASSSPLMPGKWTDTQYF.